The rows below give T cell receptor beta chains drawn from one sample of a study of blood T cells in healthy people across ages. TCRdb recomputed calls from the 5' RACE reads with MiXCR, one row per CDR3 protein. The sample includes 1.5 million to 2 million distinct CDR3 sequences, about 28% of them seen just once. The sequencing input was blood. The receptors were sampled from a woman between 25 and 40 years old in good health. CDR3s include the opening cysteine and the closing phenylalanine or tryptophan. The order of the fields is clone size, CDR3 length, J gene, D gene, V gene, CDR3 DNA, CDR3 protein. D genes are given only for firm matches. Clone size is shown for a subset of rows, as once, few, many or a class of expanded clone.

clone_size: many; cdr3_length: 14; j_call: TRBJ1-2; d_call: .; v_call: TRBV7-2; cdr3_nt: TGTGCCAGCAGCTTAGATCACAGGACCTATGGCTACACCTTC; cdr3_aa: CASSLDHRTYGYTF
clone_size: many; cdr3_length: 14; j_call: TRBJ2-1; d_call: TRBD2; v_call: TRBV10-1; cdr3_nt: TGCGCCAGCACCGCTAGCGGGGGGGCCTATGAGCAGTTCTTC; cdr3_aa: CASTASGGAYEQFF
clone_size: few; cdr3_length: 15; j_call: TRBJ1-2; d_call: TRBD1; v_call: TRBV11-2; cdr3_nt: TGTGCCAGCAGCTTATCGGACAGGACTAACTATGGCTACACCTTC; cdr3_aa: CASSLSDRTNYGYTF
clone_size: few; cdr3_length: 14; j_call: TRBJ1-2; d_call: .; v_call: TRBV5-6; cdr3_nt: TGTGCCAGCAGCTCCGACCGGCGGGCGTGGGGCTACACCTTC; cdr3_aa: CASSSDRRAWGYTF
clone_size: few; cdr3_length: 17; j_call: TRBJ2-1; d_call: TRBD2; v_call: TRBV7-2; cdr3_nt: TGTGCCAGCAGCTTAGTTCAGCGGCTAGCGGGTAGGAATGAGCAGTTCTTC; cdr3_aa: CASSLVQRLAGRNEQFF
clone_size: few; cdr3_length: 15; j_call: TRBJ1-4; d_call: TRBD1; v_call: TRBV20-1; cdr3_nt: TGCAGTGCTAGAGATCGACAGGGATTCGTTGAAAAACTGTTTTTT; cdr3_aa: CSARDRQGFVEKLFF
clone_size: many; cdr3_length: 15; j_call: TRBJ2-1; d_call: .; v_call: TRBV12-3/TRBV12-4; cdr3_nt: TGTGCCAGCAGTCTTGGACAGAACCTTTACAATGAGCAGTTCTTC; cdr3_aa: CASSLGQNLYNEQFF
clone_size: few; cdr3_length: 15; j_call: TRBJ1-2; d_call: .; v_call: TRBV13; cdr3_nt: TGTGCCAGCAGCAAAGGACAGACCCCTCGCTATGGCTACACCTTC; cdr3_aa: CASSKGQTPRYGYTF
clone_size: few; cdr3_length: 13; j_call: TRBJ1-2; d_call: .; v_call: TRBV6-6; cdr3_nt: TGTGCCAGCAGTTCCTCCTATAGGAATGGCTACACCTTC; cdr3_aa: CASSSSYRNGYTF
clone_size: .; cdr3_length: 17; j_call: TRBJ2-1; d_call: TRBD2; v_call: TRBV20-1; cdr3_nt: TGCAGTGCTAGAGATTGGACTAGCGGGTCCGTCTCCTACGAGCAGTTCTTC; cdr3_aa: CSARDWTSGSVSYEQFF
clone_size: few; cdr3_length: 14; j_call: TRBJ2-5; d_call: TRBD2; v_call: TRBV5-1; cdr3_nt: TGCGCCACCGGGACTAGCGGGGGCCGAGAGACCCAGTACTTC; cdr3_aa: CATGTSGGRETQYF
clone_size: .; cdr3_length: 14; j_call: TRBJ1-2; d_call: .; v_call: TRBV2; cdr3_nt: TGTGCCAGCAGTGTCATGACAGCCACGGGGGGCTACACCTTC; cdr3_aa: CASSVMTATGGYTF
clone_size: many; cdr3_length: 18; j_call: TRBJ2-7; d_call: .; v_call: TRBV5-5; cdr3_nt: TGTGCCAGCAGCTTGGAACCAGTACCGCCGGGACTCACTTACGAGCAGTACTTC; cdr3_aa: CASSLEPVPPGLTYEQYF
clone_size: many; cdr3_length: 14; j_call: TRBJ2-7; d_call: .; v_call: TRBV10-3; cdr3_nt: TGTGCCATCAGTGAGTCGGTGGGATCCTACGAGCAGTACTTC; cdr3_aa: CAISESVGSYEQYF
clone_size: few; cdr3_length: 15; j_call: TRBJ2-1; d_call: .; v_call: TRBV5-1; cdr3_nt: TGCGCCAGCAGCCTGGACCCAGGGTGGGGCAATGAGCAGTTCTTC; cdr3_aa: CASSLDPGWGNEQFF
clone_size: .; cdr3_length: 17; j_call: TRBJ2-1; d_call: TRBD2; v_call: TRBV9; cdr3_nt: TGTGCCAGCAGCGTAGGGGCTAGCGGGGGAGGAGGAGGTGAGCAGTTCTTC; cdr3_aa: CASSVGASGGGGGEQFF
clone_size: .; cdr3_length: 17; j_call: TRBJ1-2; d_call: TRBD1; v_call: TRBV10-3; cdr3_nt: TGTGCCATCAGTTGGGGAGGGACAGGTAAAGGCTACGGCGGCTACACCTTC; cdr3_aa: CAISWGGTGKGYGGYTF
clone_size: .; cdr3_length: 15; j_call: TRBJ2-5; d_call: TRBD2; v_call: TRBV14; cdr3_nt: TGTGCCAGCAGCCAAGAGGGACTAGCGGGGGACGGGCAGTACTTC; cdr3_aa: CASSQEGLAGDGQYF
clone_size: few; cdr3_length: 15; j_call: TRBJ1-6; d_call: .; v_call: TRBV20-1; cdr3_nt: TGCAGTGCTAGAGATCAGGGGTTAGACAATTCACCCCTCCACTTT; cdr3_aa: CSARDQGLDNSPLHF